Presented here are 21 T cell receptor beta chains from one specimen sequenced in a study of T-cell memory formation after mild COVID-19. TCRdb reprocessed the 5' RACE reads via MiXCR and lists one record per CDR3 protein. Of hundreds of thousands of distinct CDR3 sequences listed, 15% to 20% are singletons. The sequenced sample consisted of PBMCs or a T cell subset sorted from them (not recorded which). The receptors come from a man between 18 and 35 years old who had mild COVID-19 (a few samples of this study predate the infection). Cell type and time point are not known.

The gene calls are TRBV11-2 and TRBJ1-1; D uncertain. The V gene's germline CDR1 is SGHAT and CDR2 FQNNGV. CDR3 size: 13 residues. V was trimmed by 1 base and J by 3 bases, leaving 6 bases between them. The CDR3 protein is CASSLGIYTEAFF. In DNA, the CDR3 is TGTGCCAGCAGCTTAGGAATTTACACTGAAGCTTTCTTT.

This clonotype was picked up a small number of times. The chain uses TRBV28 and TRBJ1-5; no firm D call. In germline, CDR1 is MDHEN, CDR2 SYDVKM. Trimming pared 8 bases from V and 2 bases from J, leaving 13 bases between. The CDR3 runs to 14 residues. CDR3 amino acids: CASLLHTGNQPQHF. The CDR3 DNA is TGTGCCAGCCTACTGCACACGGGCAATCAGCCCCAGCATTTT.

V and J are TRBV7-9 and TRBJ2-5; D is undetermined. The CDR3 consists of 17 residues. Germline CDR1 is SEHNR and CDR2 is FQNEAQ (reference sequence). V lost 4 bases to trimming and J lost 5 bases, with 23 bases between them. CDR3 nucleotides: TGTGCCAGCAGCTCCCGCTATGACCGAATGGGAAAGGAGACCCAGTACTTC. As protein: CASSSRYDRMGKETQYF. The entire variable domain, with the rest obtained from reference TRBV7-9 and TRBJ2-5, is as follows: DTGVSQNPRHKITKRGQNVTFRCDPISEHNRLYWYRQTLGQGPEFLTYFQNEAQLEKSRLLSDRFSAERPKGSFSTLEIQRTEQGDSAMYLCASSSRYDRMGKETQYFGPGTRLLVL.

This clonotype has only a few counts. V usage is TRBV5-1 and J usage is TRBJ2-1, with 9 bases fitting TRBD1. This CDR3 spans 17 amino acids. Trimming at V came to 4 bases and at J to 5 bases, leaving 13 bases not matched to a gene. From germline, CDR1 is SGHRS and CDR2 YFSETQ. The CDR3 spells CASSNRDRAAVNNEQFF. The CDR3 DNA sequence: TGCGCCAGCAGCAACCGGGACAGGGCGGCTGTTAACAATGAGCAGTTCTTC.

This clonotype was seen more than once but under ten times. This chain links TRBV27 with TRBJ1-2; 7 bases agree with TRBD1. Germline CDR1 and CDR2: MNHEY and SMNVEV (reference sequence). J lost 1 base, V lost 5 bases, and 7 bases had no gene match. The CDR3 sequence is 15 residues long. The CDR3 loop is CASSPRQGNNYGYTF. Written as DNA, the CDR3 is TGTGCCAGCAGTCCTCGACAGGGTAATAACTATGGCTACACCTTC.

CDR3 amino acids: CSVGGDAPEAFF. The CDR3 DNA is TGCAGCGTTGGGGGGGACGCCCCAGAAGCTTTCTTT. The chain carries TRBV29-1 and TRBJ1-1, with D possibly being TRBD1 (5 bases). The CDR3 spans 12 residues. CDR1 and CDR2 (germline): SQVTM, ANQGSEA. The V and J ends lost 4 bases and 8 bases respectively, with 14 bases between them.

This clonotype turned up a few times. V and J are TRBV7-9 and TRBJ1-2; unclear D gene. Germline CDR1 and CDR2: SEHNR and FQNEAQ (reference sequence). V was shortened by 8 bases and J by 8 bases, with 9 bases between the two germline ends. This CDR3 region has 10 residues. The CDR3 sequence: CASPLCGYTF. CDR3 sequence (DNA): TGTGCCAGCCCCCTTTGCGGCTACACCTTC.

V and J are TRBV4-1 and TRBJ2-5; 13 bases line up with TRBD2. The germline gives CDR1 MGHRA, CDR2 YSYEKL. Trimming took 2 bases from V and 2 from J; bases not matched to a gene: 5. This CDR3 region has 17 residues. Here the CDR3 DNA reads TGCGCCAGCAGCCAAAAAGGGGGACTAGCGGGGCAAGAGACCCAGTACTTC. Protein sequence: CASSQKGGLAGQETQYF.

V and J are TRBV6-1 and TRBJ2-7; possibly TRBD1 for D (7 bases). Trimming took 4 bases from V and 3 from J, leaving 16 bases between them. The germline CDR1 and CDR2 sequences are MNHNS and SASEGT. The CDR3 has 15 residues. The CDR3 DNA follows: TGTGCCAGCAGTGCCGCCTTCCAGGGGGGCTACGAGCAGTACTTC. It is translated as CASSAAFQGGYEQYF.

This clonotype was recorded a few times. This chain links TRBV11-2 with TRBJ1-1; no firm D call. The germline gives CDR1 SGHAT, CDR2 FQNNGV. Trimming cost V 4 bases and J 1 base, with 7 bases left between them. The CDR3 totals 13 residues. CDR3 in DNA: TGTGCCAGCAGCTCAACACGGAACACTGAAGCTTTCTTT. This sequence encodes CASSSTRNTEAFF.

This clonotype was recorded a few times. V gene TRBV25-1 combines with J gene TRBJ1-1, with TRBD1 matching over 9 bases. The CDR3 has 18 residues. Germline loops: CDR1 MGHDK, CDR2 SYGVNS. The V segment lost 3 bases and the J segment 2 bases; nucleotides outside the gene matches: 13. CDR3 DNA sequence: TGTGCCAGCAGTGATCCGGGACAGGGAGGGGATTTAAACACTGAAGCTTTCTTT. Translation gives CASSDPGQGGDLNTEAFF.

This clonotype has a handful of counts. The chain employs TRBV20-1 and TRBJ2-7; D unresolved. Looked up from germline, CDR1 is DFQATT and CDR2 is SNEGSKA (reference sequence). V lost 3 bases and J 0 bases, leaving 6 bases between the germline ends. The CDR3 totals 12 residues. CDR3 DNA sequence: TGCAGTGCTAGCGAGAGCTCCTACGAGCAGTACGTC. Amino acid sequence: CSASESSYEQYV.

This clonotype was observed many times. The genes are TRBV6-2 or TRBV6-3 and TRBJ1-1; the D gene is possibly TRBD1 (5 bases). The V end lost 2 bases, the J end lost 6 bases, and 10 bases lay between the germline ends. This CDR3 comprises 13 residues. CDR1 and CDR2 (germline): MNHEY, SVGEGT. The CDR3, as DNA: TGTGCCAGCAGTTACGGGACGCCGCCTGAAGCTTTCTTT. Translating gives CASSYGTPPEAFF.

There are a few counts of this clonotype. This chain links TRBV12-3 or TRBV12-4 with TRBJ2-3; D might be TRBD2 (7 bases). V dropped 10 bases and J dropped 2 bases, with 16 bases sitting between them. This CDR3 is built from 14 residues. CDR3 loop: CATLGRGLTDTQYF. CDR3 nucleotide sequence: TGTGCCACCCTTGGGCGGGGGCTCACAGATACGCAGTATTTT.

This clonotype was observed once. J is TRBJ2-3 and V is TRBV2; 7 nucleotides agree with TRBD1. The ends lost 9 bases at V and 0 bases at J; junction bases unmatched: 6. CDR3 length equals 14 residues. Germline CDR1 SNHLY, CDR2 FYNNEI. CDR3 DNA: TGTGCCAGTGAGACGACAGGGAGCACAGATACGCAGTATTTT. Amino acid sequence: CASETTGSTDTQYF. The full variable domain, with the rest looked up from reference TRBV2 and TRBJ2-3, is EPEVTQTPSHQVTQMGQEVILRCVPISNHLYFYWYRQILGQKVEFLVSFYNNEISEKSEIFDDQFSVERPDGSNFTLKIRSTKLEDSAMYFCASETTGSTDTQYFGPGTRLTVL.

The chain uses TRBV6-5 and TRBJ2-4; D is tentatively TRBD1 or TRBD2 (5 bases each). CDR1 and CDR2 (germline): MNHEY, SVGAGI. V was pared by 6 bases and J by 1 base, with 19 bases between. This CDR3 region has 17 residues. The CDR3: CASSRDGEGSAKNIQYF. In DNA form, the CDR3 reads TGTGCCAGCAGCCGGGACGGAGAAGGTTCGGCCAAAAACATTCAGTACTTC.

This clonotype came up a few times. This rearrangement joins TRBV5-1 to TRBJ1-1; D not resolved. Germline CDR1 SGHRS, CDR2 YFSETQ. Between the trimmed V and J ends, which lost 0 bases and 3 bases, there was a span of 9 bases. The CDR3 has 14 residues. CDR3 amino acids: CASSLGTEYTEAFF. In DNA form, the CDR3 reads TGCGCCAGCAGCTTGGGGACGGAATACACTGAAGCTTTCTTT. Combining the CDR3 with reference TRBV5-1 and TRBJ1-1 gives the whole variable domain KAGVTQTPRYLIKTRGQQVTLSCSPISGHRSVSWYQQTPGQGLQFLFEYFSETQRNKGNFPGRFSGRQFSNSRSEMNVSTLELGDSALYLCASSLGTEYTEAFFGQGTRLTVV.

The rearrangement uses TRBV7-2 and TRBJ2-5, with D unresolved. Deletions cut 1 base from V and 7 bases from J, with 16 bases between. Germline values: CDR1 SGHTA, CDR2 FQGNSA. The CDR3 spans 15 residues. DNA for the CDR3: TGTGCCAGCAGCTTAGGGGGTTATTTTGATGGGACCCAGTACTTC. Its protein is CASSLGGYFDGTQYF.

In this sample, this clonotype turned up a few times. V is TRBV15 and J is TRBJ1-5; D not resolved. The V and J ends lost 2 bases and 4 bases respectively, with 3 bases between them. Looked up from germline, CDR1 is LNHNV and CDR2 is YYDKDF (reference sequence). The CDR3 loop spans 12 amino acids. CDR3 loop: CATSRFNQPQHF. CDR3 bases: TGTGCCACCAGCAGATTTAATCAGCCCCAGCATTTT.

This clonotype has just a few counts. The chain joins TRBV7-3 to TRBJ2-1; D might be TRBD2 (5 bases). Trimming shortened V by 1 base and J by 6 bases, and 7 bases separated the two germline ends. Germline V gives CDR1 SGHTA, CDR2 FQGTGA. The CDR3 runs 13 residues. CDR3 sequence reads: CASSLIEGNEQFF. CDR3 nucleotide sequence: TGTGCCAGCAGCTTAATCGAGGGCAATGAGCAGTTCTTC.

The V gene is TRBV5-6, the J gene TRBJ1-2; 9 positions match TRBD1. The junction had 7 bases not matched to a gene; V was cut back by 2 bases and J by 8 bases. The germline V gene encodes CDR1 SGHDT and CDR2 YYEEEE. This CDR3 contains 14 residues. The CDR3, as DNA: TGTGCCAGCAGCTTCACAGGGGGCCTGTCGGGCTACACCTTC. Its protein product is CASSFTGGLSGYTF.